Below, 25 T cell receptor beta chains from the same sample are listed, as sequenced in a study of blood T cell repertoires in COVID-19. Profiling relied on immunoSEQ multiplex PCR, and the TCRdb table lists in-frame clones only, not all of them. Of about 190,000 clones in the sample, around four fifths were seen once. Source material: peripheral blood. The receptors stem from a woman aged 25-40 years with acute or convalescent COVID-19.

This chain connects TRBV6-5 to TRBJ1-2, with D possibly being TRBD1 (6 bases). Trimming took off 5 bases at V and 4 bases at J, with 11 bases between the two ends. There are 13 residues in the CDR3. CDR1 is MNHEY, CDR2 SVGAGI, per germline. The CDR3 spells CASSNGQLYGYTF. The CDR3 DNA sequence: TGTGCCAGCAGTAATGGACAGCTCTATGGCTACACCTTC.

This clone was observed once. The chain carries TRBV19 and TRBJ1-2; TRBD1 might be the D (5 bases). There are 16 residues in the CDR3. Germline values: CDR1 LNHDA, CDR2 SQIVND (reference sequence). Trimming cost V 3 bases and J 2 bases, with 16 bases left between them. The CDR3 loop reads CASSMGPVTANYGYTF. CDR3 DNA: TGTGCCAGTAGTATGGGGCCCGTGACGGCGAACTATGGCTACACCTTC.

In DNA, the CDR3 is TGTGCCAGCAGCTCGACTAGCGCGGGTACCCAGTACTTC. Protein product: CASSSTSAGTQYF. The gene calls are TRBV11-3 and TRBJ2-5, with 8 nucleotides matching TRBD2. The V gene end was trimmed by 4 bases and the J gene end by 8 bases; junction bases not matched to a gene: 6. CDR1 is SGHNT, CDR2 YENEEA, per germline. This CDR3 spans 13 amino acids.

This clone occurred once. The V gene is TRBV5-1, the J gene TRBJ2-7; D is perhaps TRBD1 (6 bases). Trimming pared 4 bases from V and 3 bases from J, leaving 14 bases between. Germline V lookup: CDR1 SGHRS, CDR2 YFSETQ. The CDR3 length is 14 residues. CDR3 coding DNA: TGCGCCAGCAGCGGCGTATGGGACAACTACGAGCAGTACTTC. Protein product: CASSGVWDNYEQYF.

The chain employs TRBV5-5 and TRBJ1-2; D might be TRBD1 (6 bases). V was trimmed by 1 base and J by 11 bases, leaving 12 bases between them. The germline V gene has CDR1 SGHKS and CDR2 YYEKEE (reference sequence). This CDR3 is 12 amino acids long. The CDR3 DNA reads TGTGCCAGCAGCTTGAACAGGGTGCGGTACACCTTC. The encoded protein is CASSLNRVRYTF.

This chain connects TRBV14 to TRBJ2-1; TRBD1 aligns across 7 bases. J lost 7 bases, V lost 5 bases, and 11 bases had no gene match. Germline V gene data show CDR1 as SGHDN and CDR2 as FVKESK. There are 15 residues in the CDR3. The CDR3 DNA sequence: TGTGCCAGCAGCTTCTGGCAGGGGGTACAAAATGAGCAGTTCTTC. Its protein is CASSFWQGVQNEQFF. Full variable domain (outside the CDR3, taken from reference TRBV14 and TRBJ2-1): EAGVTQFPSHSVIEKGQTVTLRCDPISGHDNLYWYRRVMGKEIKFLLHFVKESKQDESGMPNNRFLAERTGGTYSTLKVQPAELEDSGVYFCASSFWQGVQNEQFFGPGTRLTVL.

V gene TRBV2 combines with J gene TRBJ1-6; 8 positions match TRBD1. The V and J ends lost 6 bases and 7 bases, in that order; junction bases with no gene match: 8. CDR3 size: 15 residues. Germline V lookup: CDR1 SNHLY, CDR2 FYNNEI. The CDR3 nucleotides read TGTGCCAGCAGGGAACAGGGGGTAGGGAATTCACCCCTCCACTTT. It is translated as CASREQGVGNSPLHF. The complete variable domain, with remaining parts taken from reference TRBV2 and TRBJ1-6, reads EPEVTQTPSHQVTQMGQEVILRCVPISNHLYFYWYRQILGQKVEFLVSFYNNEISEKSEIFDDQFSVERPDGSNFTLKIRSTKLEDSAMYFCASREQGVGNSPLHFGNGTRLTVT.

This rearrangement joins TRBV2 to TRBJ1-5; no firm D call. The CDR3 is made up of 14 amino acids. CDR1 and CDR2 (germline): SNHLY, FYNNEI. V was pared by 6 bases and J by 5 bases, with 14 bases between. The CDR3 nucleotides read TGTGCCAGCAGACTCGGGGTGGTGGATCAGCCCCAGCATTTT. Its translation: CASRLGVVDQPQHF.

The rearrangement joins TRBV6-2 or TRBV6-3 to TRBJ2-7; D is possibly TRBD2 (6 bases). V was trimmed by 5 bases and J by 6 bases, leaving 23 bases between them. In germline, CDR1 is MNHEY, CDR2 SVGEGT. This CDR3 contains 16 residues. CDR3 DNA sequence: TGTGCCAGCAGTCCCCCCCTCGCGCGGGTCGGGAGCGAGCAGTACTTC. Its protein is CASSPPLARVGSEQYF.

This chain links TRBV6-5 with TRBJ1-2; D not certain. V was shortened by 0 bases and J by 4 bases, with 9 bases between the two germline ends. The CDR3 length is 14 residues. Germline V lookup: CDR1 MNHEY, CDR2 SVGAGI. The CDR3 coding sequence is TGTGCCAGCAGTTACTCGAGGCCGCTCTATGGCTACACCTTC. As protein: CASSYSRPLYGYTF.

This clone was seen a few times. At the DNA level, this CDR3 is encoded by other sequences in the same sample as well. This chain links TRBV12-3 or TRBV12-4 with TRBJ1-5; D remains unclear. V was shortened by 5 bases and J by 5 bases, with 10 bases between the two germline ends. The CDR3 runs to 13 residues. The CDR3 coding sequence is TGTGCCAGCAGTCTGGGAGGAGATCAGCCCCAGCATTTT. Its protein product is CASSLGGDQPQHF.

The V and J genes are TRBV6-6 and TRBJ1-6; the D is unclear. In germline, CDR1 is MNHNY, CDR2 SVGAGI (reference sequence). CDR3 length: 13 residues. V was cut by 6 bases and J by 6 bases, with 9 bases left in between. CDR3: CASSTNSNSPLHF. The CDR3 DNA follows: TGTGCCAGCAGCACCAACAGTAATTCACCCCTCCACTTT.

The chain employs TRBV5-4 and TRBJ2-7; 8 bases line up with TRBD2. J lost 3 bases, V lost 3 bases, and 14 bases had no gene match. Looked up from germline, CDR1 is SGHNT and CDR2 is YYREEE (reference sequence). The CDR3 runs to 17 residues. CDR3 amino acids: CASSSWSSGGRSYEQYF. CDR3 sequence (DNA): TGTGCCAGCAGCTCCTGGTCCAGCGGGGGCCGGAGCTACGAGCAGTACTTC.

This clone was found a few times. CDR3 sequence: CASSLAGPNTGELFF. The CDR3 DNA reads TGCGCCAGCAGCTTAGCTGGTCCCAACACCGGGGAGCTGTTTTTT. The gene calls are TRBV5-1 and TRBJ2-2; no reliable D call. Germline V lookup: CDR1 SGHRS, CDR2 YFSETQ. The germline V and J ends were trimmed by 2 bases and 2 bases, with 10 bases remaining between them. CDR3 length equals 15 residues.

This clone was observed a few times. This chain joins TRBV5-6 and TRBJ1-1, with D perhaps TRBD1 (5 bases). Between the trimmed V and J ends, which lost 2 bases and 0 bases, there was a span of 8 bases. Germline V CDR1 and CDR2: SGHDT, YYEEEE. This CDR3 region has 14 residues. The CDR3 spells CASSFDSLNTEAFF. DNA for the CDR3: TGTGCCAGCAGCTTCGACAGCTTGAACACTGAAGCTTTCTTT.

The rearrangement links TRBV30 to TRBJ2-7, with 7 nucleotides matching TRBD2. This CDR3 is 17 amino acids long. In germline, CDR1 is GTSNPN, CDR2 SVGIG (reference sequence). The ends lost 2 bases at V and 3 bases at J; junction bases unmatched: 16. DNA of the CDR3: TGTGCCTGGAGTCCCACGGGGGGTAAACATATCATCTACGAGCAGTACTTC. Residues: CAWSPTGGKHIIYEQYF. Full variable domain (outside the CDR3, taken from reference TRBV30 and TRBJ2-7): SQTIHQWPATLVQPVGSPLSLECTVEGTSNPNLYWYRQAAGRGLQLLFYSVGIGQISSEVPQNLSASRPQDRQFILSSKKLLLSDSGFYLCAWSPTGGKHIIYEQYFGPGTRLTVT.

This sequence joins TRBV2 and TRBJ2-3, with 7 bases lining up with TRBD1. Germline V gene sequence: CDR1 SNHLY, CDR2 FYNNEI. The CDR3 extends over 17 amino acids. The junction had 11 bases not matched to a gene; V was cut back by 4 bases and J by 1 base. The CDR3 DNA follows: TGTGCCAGCAGTGCGGATTACAGGGGCAGGGGCACAGATACGCAGTATTTT. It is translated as CASSADYRGRGTDTQYF.

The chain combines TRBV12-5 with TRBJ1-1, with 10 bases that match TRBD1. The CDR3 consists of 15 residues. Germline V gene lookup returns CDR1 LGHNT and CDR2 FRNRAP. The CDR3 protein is CAHRDRGTVGTEAFF. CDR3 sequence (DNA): TGTGCCCATCGGGACAGGGGAACGGTAGGCACTGAAGCTTTCTTT.

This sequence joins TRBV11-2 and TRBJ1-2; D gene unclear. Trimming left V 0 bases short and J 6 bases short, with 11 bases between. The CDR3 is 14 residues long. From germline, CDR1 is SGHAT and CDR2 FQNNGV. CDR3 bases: TGTGCCAGCAGCTTAGATCCCAGGAATAATGGCTACACCTTC. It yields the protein CASSLDPRNNGYTF.

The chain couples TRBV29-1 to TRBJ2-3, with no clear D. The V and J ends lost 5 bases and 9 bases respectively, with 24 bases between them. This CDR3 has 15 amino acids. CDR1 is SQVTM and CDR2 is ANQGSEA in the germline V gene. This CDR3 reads CSVLTHAVSARTQYF. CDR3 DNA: TGCAGCGTTTTAACCCATGCGGTCTCGGCTCGGACGCAGTATTTT.

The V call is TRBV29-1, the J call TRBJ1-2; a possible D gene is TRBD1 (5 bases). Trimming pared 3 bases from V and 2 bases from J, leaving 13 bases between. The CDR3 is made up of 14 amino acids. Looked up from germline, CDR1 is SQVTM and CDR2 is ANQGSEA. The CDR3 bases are TGCAGCGTTGACCCCACCGGGGGGAACTATGGCTACACCTTC. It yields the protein CSVDPTGGNYGYTF.

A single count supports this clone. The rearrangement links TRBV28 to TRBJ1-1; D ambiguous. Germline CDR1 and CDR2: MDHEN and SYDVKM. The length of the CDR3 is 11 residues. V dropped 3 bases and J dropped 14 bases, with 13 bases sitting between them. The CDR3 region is CASSFATHLFF. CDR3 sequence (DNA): TGTGCCAGCAGTTTTGCTACCCATTTATTCTTT.

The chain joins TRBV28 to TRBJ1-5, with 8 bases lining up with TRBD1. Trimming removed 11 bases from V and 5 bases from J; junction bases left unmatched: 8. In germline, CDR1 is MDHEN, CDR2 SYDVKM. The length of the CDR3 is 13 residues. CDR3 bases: TGTGCCGGGCAGGGGGCGCAGGATCAGCCCCAGCATTTT. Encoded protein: CAGQGAQDQPQHF.

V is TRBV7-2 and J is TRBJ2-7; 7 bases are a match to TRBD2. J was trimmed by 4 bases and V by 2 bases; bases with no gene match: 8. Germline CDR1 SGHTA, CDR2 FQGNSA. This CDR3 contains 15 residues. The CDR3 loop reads CASSLKWEGLYEQYF. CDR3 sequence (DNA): TGTGCCAGCAGCTTAAAGTGGGAGGGCCTGTACGAGCAGTACTTC.

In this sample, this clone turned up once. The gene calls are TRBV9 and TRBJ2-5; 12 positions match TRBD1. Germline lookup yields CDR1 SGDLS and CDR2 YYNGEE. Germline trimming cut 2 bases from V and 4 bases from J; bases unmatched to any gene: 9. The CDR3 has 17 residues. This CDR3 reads CASSVGTGTGGIETQYF. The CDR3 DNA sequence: TGTGCCAGCAGCGTCGGGACCGGGACAGGGGGCATAGAGACCCAGTACTTC.